These 30 T cell receptor beta chains were sequenced from one sample in a study of cytomegalovirus exposure and HLA in healthy donors. PCR involved 60 Vbeta and 13 Jbeta primers. Sequenced by immunoSEQ multiplex PCR; TCRdb stores in-frame clones only, minus some. The sample carries approximately 130,000 clones, more than 80% recorded once. Sequenced material: PBMCs. These TCRs come from a woman in her 30s in good health and CMV-seropositive.

The CDR3 DNA follows: TGTGCCAGCAGCCAATCAGGTGGCGGGTCCTACAATGAGCAGTTCTTC. It is translated as CASSQSGGGSYNEQFF. The chain links TRBV16 to TRBJ2-1; TRBD2 might be the D (5 bases). The germline V gene has CDR1 KGHSY and CDR2 FQNENV. Between the trimmed V and J ends, which lost 0 bases and 1 base, there was a span of 10 bases. This CDR3 region has 16 residues.

The chain uses TRBV28 and TRBJ1-5, with no clear D. The germline V gene encodes CDR1 MDHEN and CDR2 SYDVKM. The V gene lost 3 bases and the J gene lost 4 bases, with 4 bases spanning the gap. This CDR3 spans 12 amino acids. CDR3 sequence (DNA): TGTGCCAGCAGTTTCCTTAATCAGCCCCAGCATTTT. It yields the protein CASSFLNQPQHF.

The chain recombines TRBV7-8 with TRBJ2-7; D possibly corresponds to TRBD1 (6 bases). The germline CDR1 and CDR2 sequences are SGHVS and FQNEAQ. The CDR3 is 15 amino acids. V lost 1 base to trimming and J lost 0 bases, with 10 bases between them. The CDR3 DNA follows: TGTGCCAGCAGCTTAGAAGTGGACAGCTCCTACGAGCAGTACTTC. Amino acid sequence: CASSLEVDSSYEQYF.

The rearrangement links TRBV2 to TRBJ2-4, with 10 bases lining up with TRBD2. V was pared by 1 base and J by 7 bases, with 10 bases of the junction left unmatched. Germline CDR1 and CDR2: SNHLY and FYNNEI. This CDR3 spans 17 amino acids. The CDR3 DNA follows: TGTGCCAGCAGTGAAGTGGAGGGAGCGGGAGGGCTGAACATTCAGTACTTC. Its protein is CASSEVEGAGGLNIQYF.

V gene TRBV6-5 combines with J gene TRBJ2-7, with 9 bases lining up with TRBD1. Germline V lookup: CDR1 MNHEY, CDR2 SVGAGI. The CDR3 covers 14 residues. Trimming cost V 4 bases and J 5 bases; bases outside gene matches: 6. CDR3 residues: CASSFSDRGHEQYF. The DNA for the CDR3 is TGTGCCAGCAGTTTCTCGGACAGGGGACACGAGCAGTACTTC.

This clone was observed a handful of times. The chain carries TRBV13 and TRBJ2-4; TRBD2 agrees at 12 bases. Germline lookup yields CDR1 PRHDT and CDR2 FYEKMQ (reference sequence). The CDR3 has 16 residues. V lost 5 bases and J lost 5; bases outside the gene matches: 7. This CDR3 reads CASSVGLAGTQNIQYF. CDR3 DNA sequence: TGTGCCAGCAGCGTTGGACTAGCGGGGACCCAAAACATTCAGTACTTC.

The genes are TRBV6-1 and TRBJ2-7, with TRBD1 as a possible D gene (6 bases). Trimming stripped 3 bases from V and 3 bases from J, with 12 bases between. The CDR3 length is 14 residues. CDR1 and CDR2 (germline): MNHNS, SASEGT. The CDR3 DNA follows: TGTGCCAGCAGTGATTGGGACACCCACTACGAGCAGTACTTC. Amino acid sequence: CASSDWDTHYEQYF.

CDR3: CASSGVNTGELFF. The CDR3 DNA sequence: TGTGCCAGCAGTGGCGTTAACACCGGGGAGCTGTTTTTT. The rearrangement joins TRBV6-1 to TRBJ2-2; no reliable D call. Trimming shortened V by 4 bases and J by 2 bases, and 5 bases separated the two germline ends. The germline CDR1 and CDR2 sequences are MNHNS and SASEGT. The CDR3 has 13 amino acids.

CDR3 in amino acids: CSASRSYEQYF. CDR3 sequence (DNA): TGCAGTGCATCCCGCTCCTACGAGCAGTACTTC. J is TRBJ2-7 and V is TRBV20-1; D ambiguous. V lost 6 bases, J lost 0 bases, and 6 bases lay in between. The CDR3 covers 11 residues. From germline, CDR1 is DFQATT and CDR2 SNEGSKA (reference sequence).

The gene calls are TRBV5-1 and TRBJ1-1, with D maybe TRBD1 (5 bases). V gave up 0 bases and J gave up 4 bases, with 16 bases separating them. The CDR3 length is 16 residues. From germline, CDR1 is SGHRS and CDR2 YFSETQ. CDR3 nucleotide sequence: TGCGCCAGCAGCTTGGGGCGCGGGGGGTCGGCCACTGAAGCTTTCTTT. Its protein product is CASSLGRGGSATEAFF.

The chain joins TRBV30 to TRBJ2-1, with D possibly being TRBD1 (6 bases). The CDR3 contains 15 residues. Germline lookup yields CDR1 GTSNPN and CDR2 SVGIG (reference sequence). Trimming cost V 2 bases and J 0 bases, with 11 bases left between them. CDR3 amino acids: CAWSSGESSYNEQFF. CDR3 nucleotide sequence: TGTGCCTGGAGTTCAGGGGAAAGCTCCTACAATGAGCAGTTCTTC.

V gene TRBV6-5 combines with J gene TRBJ1-5, with D perhaps TRBD1 (6 bases). CDR3 length equals 15 residues. Trimming shortened V by 4 bases and J by 2 bases, and 12 bases separated the two germline ends. Germline assignment: CDR1 MNHEY and CDR2 SVGAGI. The DNA for the CDR3 is TGTGCCAGCAGTTCACAGGGCTCGGGCAATCAGCCCCAGCATTTT. Translation: CASSSQGSGNQPQHF.

This clone was detected only a few times. The chain joins TRBV6-5 to TRBJ1-1, with D maybe TRBD1 (5 bases). Trimming removed 4 bases from V and 0 bases from J, with 9 bases in between. The germline V gene encodes CDR1 MNHEY and CDR2 SVGAGI. This CDR3 has 14 residues. This CDR3 is CASSSWTLNTEAFF. DNA for the CDR3: TGTGCCAGCAGTTCCTGGACACTGAACACTGAAGCTTTCTTT.

The chain is built from TRBV4-1 and TRBJ1-5; D possibly corresponds to TRBD1 (5 bases). The germline V and J ends were trimmed by 1 base and 4 bases, with 23 bases remaining between them. The CDR3 length is 19 residues. Germline V gene lookup returns CDR1 MGHRA and CDR2 YSYEKL. The CDR3: CASSQVFLSGGMGNQPQHF. CDR3 nucleotide sequence: TGCGCCAGCAGCCAAGTTTTCCTCTCTGGGGGGATGGGTAATCAGCCCCAGCATTTT.

With regard to this clone: The junction departs from germline at one end; a sequencing error may be responsible. The rearrangement links TRBV30 to TRBJ2-1, with 10 bases that match TRBD2. This CDR3 has 13 residues. CDR1 is GTSNPN, CDR2 SVGIG, per germline (reference sequence). CDR3 protein: CVWKAGGNNEQFF. The CDR3 region has the DNA TGTGTCTGGAAAGCGGGAGGGAACAATGAGCAGTTCTTC.

The chain recombines TRBV4-2 with TRBJ1-1; no clear D gene. Germline loops: CDR1 LGHNA, CDR2 YNFKEQ. The CDR3 extends over 15 amino acids. The V gene lost 4 bases and the J gene lost 1 base, with 13 bases spanning the gap. CDR3 sequence (DNA): TGTGCCAGCAGCCTGGGAGGGCATTCGAACACTGAAGCTTTCTTT. Its protein product is CASSLGGHSNTEAFF.

The CDR3: CASSLTYGRSDTQYF. The DNA for the CDR3 is TGTGCCAGCAGCTTAACTTACGGCAGGTCGGATACGCAGTATTTT. The V gene is TRBV7-3, the J gene TRBJ2-3; D remains ambiguous. The CDR3 runs to 15 residues. Germline V lookup: CDR1 SGHTA, CDR2 FQGTGA. V lost 0 bases and J lost 6, with 13 bases in between.

CDR3: CAINRDQRRYNEQFF. The CDR3 DNA reads as TGTGCCATCAATCGTGACCAGCGGCGTTACAATGAGCAGTTCTTC. V gene TRBV10-3 combines with J gene TRBJ2-1; tentatively, D is TRBD2 (5 bases). The CDR3 length is 15 residues. With 7 bases removed from V and 4 bases from J, the gap between germline ends came to 17 bases. CDR1 is ENHRY, CDR2 SYGVKD, per germline.

DNA of the CDR3: TGTGCCAGCAGTCAGACAGAGTATAGCAATCAGCCCCAGCATTTT. Translating gives CASSQTEYSNQPQHF. The J gene is TRBJ1-5, the V gene TRBV6-6; a possible D gene is TRBD1 (5 bases). Germline V gene sequence: CDR1 MNHNY, CDR2 SVGAGI (reference sequence). V was trimmed by 5 bases and J by 0 bases, leaving 11 bases between them. The CDR3 contains 15 residues.

The chain employs TRBV2 and TRBJ2-6; the match to TRBD2 covers 7 bases. Germline V lookup: CDR1 SNHLY, CDR2 FYNNEI. The CDR3 has 14 residues. After removal of 6 bases from V and 3 bases from J, the junction contained 2 bases not matched to a gene. CDR3 in amino acids: CASSGTNGANVLTF. The CDR3 coding sequence is TGTGCCAGCAGCGGGACTAATGGGGCCAACGTCCTGACTTTC. The variable domain in full, with the rest retrieved from reference TRBV2 and TRBJ2-6, is EPEVTQTPSHQVTQMGQEVILRCVPISNHLYFYWYRQILGQKVEFLVSFYNNEISEKSEIFDDQFSVERPDGSNFTLKIRSTKLEDSAMYFCASSGTNGANVLTFGAGSRLTVL.

The CDR3 DNA reads TGTGCCAGCAGCTTGGACCAGTATAATTCACCCCTCCACTTT. It is translated as CASSLDQYNSPLHF. The rearrangement uses TRBV5-4 and TRBJ1-6, with no clear D. The CDR3 has 14 amino acids. With 0 bases removed from V and 4 bases from J, the gap between germline ends came to 5 bases. The V gene's germline CDR1 is SGHNT and CDR2 YYREEE (reference sequence).

This clone was seen a single time. The chain has TRBV7-2 and TRBJ2-5; maybe TRBD1 (6 bases). Germline V CDR1 and CDR2: SGHTA, FQGNSA. The CDR3 is 13 amino acids. Deletions cut 4 bases from V and 5 bases from J, with 11 bases between. The CDR3 nucleotides read TGTGCCAGCAGCTACAGGGTAATGGAGACCCAGTACTTC. This encodes CASSYRVMETQYF.

This chain uses TRBV28 with TRBJ2-5; TRBD2 agrees at 9 bases. Germline-derived CDR1 and CDR2 are MDHEN and SYDVKM. With V trimmed by 10 bases and J by 5 bases, 17 bases remained unmatched. The CDR3 has 16 residues. The CDR3 region is CATALWAAGGRETQYF. CDR3 nucleotide sequence: TGTGCCACCGCGCTGTGGGCGGCGGGGGGGCGCGAGACCCAGTACTTC.

This clone is a singleton in its sample. The rearrangement links TRBV5-1 to TRBJ2-1, with D unresolved. This CDR3 is built from 13 residues. The V and J ends lost 1 base and 3 bases respectively, with 5 bases between them. Germline V gene data show CDR1 as SGHRS and CDR2 as YFSETQ. The CDR3 DNA follows: TGCGCCAGCAGCTTGCAGGACTACAATGAGCAGTTCTTC. This sequence encodes CASSLQDYNEQFF.

This chain connects TRBV28 to TRBJ2-7, with D hard to call. Germline V gene sequence: CDR1 MDHEN, CDR2 SYDVKM. The length of the CDR3 is 15 residues. With 1 base removed from V and 3 bases from J, the gap between germline ends came to 13 bases. The CDR3: CASSLSGSGDYEQYF. The CDR3 region has the DNA TGTGCCAGCAGTTTATCTGGGTCAGGTGACTACGAGCAGTACTTC.

The count of this clone is one. This chain links TRBV5-1 with TRBJ1-2, with D possibly matching TRBD1 (5 bases). The CDR3 covers 14 residues. The V gene lost 0 bases and the J gene lost 7 bases, with 13 bases spanning the gap. Germline CDR1 SGHRS, CDR2 YFSETQ. The CDR3 DNA reads as TGCGCCAGCAGCTTGGGTGGGCAGGGCTCTGGCTACACCTTC. This encodes CASSLGGQGSGYTF.

The gene calls are TRBV10-2 and TRBJ2-1, with D hard to call. V lost 2 bases to trimming and J lost 6 bases, with 8 bases between them. Germline assignment: CDR1 WSHSY and CDR2 SAAADI. There are 13 residues in the CDR3. The DNA of the CDR3 is TGCGCCAGCAGTGAGATTACACCCAATGAGCAGTTCTTC. Its translation: CASSEITPNEQFF.

The chain carries TRBV4-2 and TRBJ2-5; the match to TRBD1 covers 11 bases. CDR1 and CDR2 from the germline V gene are LGHNA and YNFKEQ. The ends lost 4 bases at V and 5 bases at J; junction bases unmatched: 6. The CDR3 is made up of 15 amino acids. The CDR3 protein is CASSLGTGGFETQYF. CDR3 coding DNA: TGTGCCAGCAGCCTCGGGACAGGGGGTTTTGAGACCCAGTACTTC.

The chain has TRBV10-3 and TRBJ1-3; 7 nucleotides align to TRBD1. Germline CDR1 reads ENHRY; CDR2 reads SYGVKD. The J segment lost 1 base and the V segment lost 6 bases, leaving 6 bases of the junction unmatched. This CDR3 region has 15 residues. The DNA of the CDR3 is TGTGCCATCAGGGCGTCAGGGGGATCTGGAAACACCATATATTTT. It translates to CAIRASGGSGNTIYF.

This clone appeared once. The chain uses TRBV10-2 and TRBJ2-1, with a possible D match to TRBD2 (6 bases). Looked up from germline, CDR1 is WSHSY and CDR2 is SAAADI. With 11 bases removed from V and 4 bases from J, the gap between germline ends came to 12 bases. CDR3 length: 12 residues. The CDR3 protein is CAVGEAYNEQFF. CDR3 DNA: TGCGCCGTAGGGGAGGCTTACAATGAGCAGTTCTTC.